These 22 T cell receptor beta chains came from one sample sequenced in a study of T cells in Graves' hyperthyroidism and ophthalmopathy. RNA transcripts gave rise to amplified TCR beta CDR3 regions. The TCR CDR3 was amplified in a first-round RT-PCR using the HTBI primer set. One entry per CDR3 protein results from TCRdb running MiXCR on the multiplex PCR reads. The repertoire holds under 450,000 distinct CDR3 sequences, approximately 12% seen once, with less than 25% in the top ten. The sequencing input was blood. These receptors all stem from a man between 25 and 39 years old with Graves' hyperthyroidism that later progressed to Graves' ophthalmopathy.

This clonotype was observed at least ten times. The rearrangement links TRBV11-3 to TRBJ2-2, with D unclear. The CDR3 is 13 residues long. Deletions cut 5 bases from V and 2 bases from J, with 6 bases between. Looked up from germline, CDR1 is SGHNT and CDR2 is YENEEA. The CDR3 protein is CASSHPNTGELFF. As DNA, the CDR3 is TGTGCCAGCAGCCATCCTAACACCGGGGAGCTGTTTTTT.

In this sample, this clonotype turned up a few times. One end of the junction varies from germline; a read error may be responsible. The chain recombines TRBV5-1 with TRBJ2-7; 7 bases match TRBD1. Germline assignment: CDR1 SGHRS and CDR2 YFSETQ. This CDR3 is 14 amino acids long. The CDR3 is CASRTGDHSYERYF. CDR3 sequence (DNA): TGCGCCAGCAGAACAGGGGACCACTCCTACGAGCGGTACTTC.

This clonotype was seen ten or more times. The chain carries TRBV6-1 and TRBJ1-4; D unclear. The CDR3 is 13 amino acids. Trimming left V 7 bases short and J 8 bases short, with 14 bases between. Germline V gene lookup returns CDR1 MNHNS and CDR2 SASEGT. This CDR3 reads CASMKTLGEKLFF. The CDR3, as DNA: TGTGCCAGCATGAAAACGCTTGGGGAAAAACTGTTTTTT.

This clonotype was seen a handful of times. CDR3 sequence: CASSHAAGKNTEAFF. The DNA of the CDR3 is TGTGCCAGCAGTCACGCGGCGGGAAAGAACACTGAAGCTTTCTTT. The gene calls are TRBV6-2 or TRBV6-3 and TRBJ1-1; no clear D gene. Germline lookup yields CDR1 MNHEY and CDR2 SVGEGT. Trimming left V 5 bases short and J 1 base short, with 14 bases between. This CDR3 is built from 15 residues.

The chain carries TRBV14 and TRBJ2-1, with 14 bases aligning to TRBD2. Germline CDR1 is SGHDN and CDR2 is FVKESK. This CDR3 has 18 amino acids. V dropped 4 bases and J dropped 6; count of bases not matched to a gene: 11. The CDR3 coding sequence is TGTGCCAGCAGCCGCAGAGGACTAGCGGGGGGTTTAGGCAATGAGCAGTTCTTC. It is translated as CASSRRGLAGGLGNEQFF.

This clonotype was counted a few times. The V and J genes are TRBV9 and TRBJ1-1, with 7 bases aligning to TRBD1. The germline V gene encodes CDR1 SGDLS and CDR2 YYNGEE. The CDR3 consists of 18 residues. The junction had 11 bases not matched to a gene; V was cut back by 0 bases and J by 0 bases. The CDR3 loop reads CASSVEAAGGNMNTEAFF. Written as DNA, the CDR3 is TGTGCCAGCAGCGTAGAAGCCGCAGGGGGAAACATGAACACTGAAGCTTTCTTT.

V usage is TRBV27 and J usage is TRBJ2-2; D may be TRBD1 (6 bases). Per the germline V gene, CDR1 is MNHEY and CDR2 is SMNVEV (reference sequence). The CDR3 is 17 amino acids. V lost 4 bases, J lost 4 bases, and 19 bases lay in between. The CDR3 spells CASSSLYRVEVTGELFF. As DNA, the CDR3 is TGTGCCAGCAGTTCACTATACAGGGTTGAAGTCACCGGGGAGCTGTTTTTT.

The chain carries TRBV18 and TRBJ1-2; no firm D call. The germline V gene has CDR1 KGHSH and CDR2 LQKENI. Trimming took off 2 bases at V and 1 base at J, with 11 bases between the two ends. The CDR3 loop spans 15 amino acids. CDR3 sequence reads: CASSPSVESNYGYTF. CDR3 nucleotides: TGTGCCAGCTCACCATCCGTCGAGAGTAACTATGGCTACACCTTC.

The sample holds many counts of this clonotype. V gene TRBV29-1 combines with J gene TRBJ1-5; 7 nucleotides agree with TRBD1. The trim removed 6 bases at V and 4 bases at J, leaving 6 bases unmatched. Germline V lookup: CDR1 SQVTM, CDR2 ANQGSEA. CDR3 length: 13 amino acids. This CDR3 is CSVAGQSNQPQHF. CDR3 bases: TGCAGCGTGGCGGGACAGTCAAATCAGCCCCAGCATTTT.

In this sample, this clonotype turned up a few times. This chain links TRBV7-2 with TRBJ2-5, with a tentative D call TRBD1 (6 bases). Germline CDR1 and CDR2: SGHTA and FQGNSA. This CDR3 comprises 15 residues. V was trimmed by 5 bases and J by 2 bases, leaving 15 bases between them. This CDR3 is CASSPAWGQQETQYF. The DNA for the CDR3 is TGTGCCAGCAGCCCCGCGTGGGGGCAACAAGAGACCCAGTACTTC.

This clonotype occurred many times. The chain employs TRBV4-2 and TRBJ2-6; D might be TRBD1 (6 bases). Germline V gives CDR1 LGHNA, CDR2 YNFKEQ. V lost 0 bases to trimming and J lost 1 base, with 7 bases between them. The CDR3 is 16 residues long. CDR3 sequence: CASSQDGTSGANVLTF. CDR3 coding DNA: TGTGCCAGCAGCCAAGATGGGACATCTGGGGCCAACGTCCTGACTTTC.

A few counts support this clonotype. V usage is TRBV6-1 and J usage is TRBJ2-7; D might be TRBD1 (6 bases). CDR1 and CDR2 from the germline V gene are MNHNS and SASEGT. This CDR3 is 14 amino acids long. V lost 6 bases, J lost 3 bases, and 15 bases lay in between. The chain's CDR3 is CASRAPGQNYEQYF. In DNA form, the CDR3 reads TGTGCCAGCAGAGCACCGGGACAAAACTACGAGCAGTACTTC.

This chain joins TRBV7-9 and TRBJ2-7; TRBD1 matches at 8 bases. CDR3 length: 13 amino acids. CDR1 and CDR2 (germline): SEHNR, FQNEAQ (reference sequence). Unmatched junction bases numbered 7, after V lost 5 bases and J lost 7 bases. The CDR3 region is CASSRQGAEEQYF. The DNA for the CDR3 is TGTGCCAGCAGCCGGCAGGGGGCGGAAGAGCAGTACTTC.

At least ten counts were recorded for this clonotype. The V and J genes are TRBV6-1 and TRBJ1-5, with 8 bases lining up with TRBD1. Losses at the gene ends were 5 bases for V and 2 bases for J; bases not matched to a gene: 5. The CDR3 totals 15 residues. Germline CDR1 reads MNHNS; CDR2 reads SASEGT. CDR3 in DNA: TGTGCCAGCAGTATCGGACAGGGAGGCAATCAGCCCCAGCATTTT. This gives the protein CASSIGQGGNQPQHF.

The J gene is TRBJ2-7, the V gene TRBV27, with D possibly being TRBD2 (6 bases). The CDR3 loop spans 15 amino acids. Germline V gene data show CDR1 as MNHEY and CDR2 as SMNVEV (reference sequence). V lost 4 bases to trimming and J lost 0 bases, with 13 bases between them. The CDR3 nucleotides read TGTGCCAGCAGTTACACTAGCTACTCCTCCTACGAGCAGTACTTC. Encoded protein: CASSYTSYSSYEQYF.

V is TRBV25-1 and J is TRBJ1-6; maybe TRBD1 (5 bases). Between the trimmed V and J ends, which lost 1 base and 8 bases, there was a span of 12 bases. There are 15 residues in the CDR3. CDR1 and CDR2 (germline): MGHDK, SYGVNS. CDR3 residues: CASSELAGSYSPLHF. The CDR3 DNA follows: TGTGCCAGCAGTGAATTAGCAGGGAGTTATTCACCCCTCCACTTT.

The chain carries TRBV7-9 and TRBJ1-2; D uncertain. Trimming pared 6 bases from V and 5 bases from J, leaving 22 bases between. This CDR3 is built from 16 residues. Germline CDR1 is SEHNR and CDR2 is FQNEAQ (reference sequence). The CDR3: CASRPTLRTGNYGYTF. The CDR3 DNA is TGTGCCAGCAGGCCGACTTTACGGACGGGAAATTATGGCTACACCTTC.

This clonotype was counted many times. The chain employs TRBV20-1 and TRBJ2-3, with TRBD2 identical over 9 bases. The CDR3 length is 15 residues. Germline V CDR1 and CDR2: DFQATT, SNEGSKA (reference sequence). The junction had 3 bases not matched to a gene; V was cut back by 0 bases and J by 2 bases. The CDR3 reads CSARDAGGYTDTQYF. The CDR3 DNA reads TGCAGTGCTAGAGATGCGGGGGGGTACACAGATACGCAGTATTTT.

The chain uses TRBV9 and TRBJ2-5; 11 positions match TRBD2. This CDR3 is 15 amino acids long. Unmatched junction bases numbered 3, after V lost 3 bases and J lost 2 bases. Germline CDR1 reads SGDLS; CDR2 reads YYNGEE. For the CDR3, the DNA is TGTGCCAGCAGCGATCGACTAGCGGGACAAGAGACCCAGTACTTC. The encoded protein is CASSDRLAGQETQYF.

J is TRBJ2-3 and V is TRBV6-1; 11 positions match TRBD2. Trimming at V came to 2 bases and at J to 5 bases, leaving 6 bases not matched to a gene. The germline V gene has CDR1 MNHNS and CDR2 SASEGT. The length of the CDR3 is 16 residues. In nucleotides, the CDR3 is TGTGCCAGCAGTGAATCGGGACTAGCGGCTGTAGATACGCAGTATTTT. Amino acids: CASSESGLAAVDTQYF.

There are many counts of this clonotype. The chain recombines TRBV11-3 with TRBJ1-3; tentatively, D is TRBD1 (5 bases). The V gene's germline CDR1 is SGHNT and CDR2 YENEEA. V was clipped by 1 base and J by 4 bases, with 20 bases between them. This CDR3 spans 18 amino acids. The CDR3 coding sequence is TGTGCCAGCAGCTTAGGCCATGGGGCCCGCAGTTCGGGAAACACCATATATTTT. It specifies CASSLGHGARSSGNTIYF.

In this sample, this clonotype turned up many times. The chain uses TRBV7-8 and TRBJ2-5; D is ambiguous. The length of the CDR3 is 14 residues. V was cut by 0 bases and J by 4 bases, with 9 bases left in between. The germline gives CDR1 SGHVS, CDR2 FQNEAQ. This chain's CDR3 is CASSLAVVRETQYF. The DNA of the CDR3 is TGTGCCAGCAGCTTAGCAGTCGTCCGAGAGACCCAGTACTTC.